A selection of T cell receptor beta chains follows, all from one sample in a study of identical twins. TCRdb processed the 5' RACE reads anew with MiXCR; each CDR3 protein has one entry. The sample contains 1.5 million to 2 million distinct CDR3 sequences, less than 40% of which appear only once. The sequenced material came from cord blood. These TCRs come from a newborn girl in good health. Both conserved end residues are part of each CDR3. D genes are given only for firm matches. Not all rows give a size; the values are once, few, many and, for expanded clones, a class.

TGTGCCAGCATTTCCGGGACTAGCGACAATGAGCAGTTCTTC | CASISGTSDNEQFF | TRBJ2-1 | NA | TRBD2 | TRBV12-3/TRBV12-4
TGCAGTGTTAGTTGGGCTAGCGGGAGTGAAATCTACAATGAGCAGTTCTTC | CSVSWASGSEIYNEQFF | TRBJ2-1 | NA | TRBD2 | TRBV20-1
TGTGCCAGCAGCTTCCCCCGGGGGGCAAGTGAAGCTTTCTTT | CASSFPRGASEAFF | TRBJ1-1 | NA | NA | TRBV7-9
TGTGCCAGCAGCCAAGATGGGGGGGGCGATCAGCCCCAGCATTTT | CASSQDGGGDQPQHF | TRBJ1-5 | few | NA | TRBV4-2
TGTGCCAGCAGTTCGGGACGTAGATACTATGGCTACACCTTC | CASSSGRRYYGYTF | TRBJ1-2 | many | NA | TRBV12-3/TRBV12-4
TGCAGTGCTAGGCCGGGACAGGGATCTAATGAAAAACTGTTTTTT | CSARPGQGSNEKLFF | TRBJ1-4 | NA | TRBD1 | TRBV20-1
TGTGCCAGCAGCGGGAATAAGGGGGCAAATGAGCAGTTCTTC | CASSGNKGANEQFF | TRBJ2-1 | NA | TRBD1 | TRBV11-2
TGTGCCAGCAGTTTCCCCCTCCAAGAGACCCAGTACTTC | CASSFPLQETQYF | TRBJ2-5 | few | NA | TRBV28
TGTGCCAGCAGCCATCCCGGGACTAGCGTAGATACGCAGTATTTT | CASSHPGTSVDTQYF | TRBJ2-3 | NA | TRBD2 | TRBV3-1
TGCGCCAGCAGCTTGACCGGGACTAGCGGGAGCGATGAGCAGTTCTTC | CASSLTGTSGSDEQFF | TRBJ2-1 | few | TRBD2 | TRBV5-1
TGTGCCAGCAGCCAAGGGAGGCAGCTCGGGGCCAACGTCCTGACTTTC | CASSQGRQLGANVLTF | TRBJ2-6 | few | NA | TRBV14
TGTGCCAGCAGTTTGGAAGGGATTAGGTACGAGCAGTACTTC | CASSLEGIRYEQYF | TRBJ2-7 | few | NA | TRBV28
TGTGCCAGCAGGCGACGGCCCTACGAGCAGTACTTC | CASRRRPYEQYF | TRBJ2-7 | NA | NA | TRBV2
TGTGCCAGCAGCCATGTTAACTACGAGCAGTACTTC | CASSHVNYEQYF | TRBJ2-7 | many | NA | TRBV3-1
TGCAGTGCTAGGAAGAGCGGACTTAGCACAGATACGCAGTATTTT | CSARKSGLSTDTQYF | TRBJ2-3 | NA | NA | TRBV20-1
TGTGCCAGCAGTCCTGGACTAGCGGGAGCACAAAACATTCAGTACTTC | CASSPGLAGAQNIQYF | TRBJ2-4 | few | TRBD2 | TRBV3-1
TGCAGTACTAGACAAGGAGGGAAGGCAGATACGCAGTATTTT | CSTRQGGKADTQYF | TRBJ2-3 | once | NA | TRBV20-1
TGTGCCAGCAGCTTAGCGGGGGATGCGGATACGCAGTATTTT | CASSLAGDADTQYF | TRBJ2-3 | many | TRBD2 | TRBV4-2
TGTGCCAGCCAAGCAGGGGGGGGGTACACCGGGGAGCTGTTTTTT | CASQAGGGYTGELFF | TRBJ2-2 | once | NA | TRBV9
TGTGCCAGCAGCCCCAGAGGGTCAGGTACTGGGGCCAACGTCCTGACTTTC | CASSPRGSGTGANVLTF | TRBJ2-6 | few | NA | TRBV7-2
TGTGCCAGCAGCTTTGTGACTCCAAATGAGCAGTTCTTC | CASSFVTPNEQFF | TRBJ2-1 | NA | NA | TRBV7-9
TGCGCCAGCAGCCATATGGGACTAGCGGGGAATGAGCAGTTCTTC | CASSHMGLAGNEQFF | TRBJ2-1 | NA | TRBD2 | TRBV4-1
TGTGCCAGCAGCGTAGGGGTAGGGACCTATGGCTACACCTTC | CASSVGVGTYGYTF | TRBJ1-2 | many | NA | TRBV9
TGCAGCGTTGAATTGACTAGCGGGAGGGACCTTGAGGGGAATGAGCAGTTCTTC | CSVELTSGRDLEGNEQFF | TRBJ2-1 | few | TRBD2 | TRBV29-1
TGTGCCCACAGTCCGGATAGGGTTTCACCCCTCCACTTT | CAHSPDRVSPLHF | TRBJ1-6 | NA | NA | TRBV28
TGTGCCGGCACGGCGACAGGGAAATTGGATACGCAGTATTTT | CAGTATGKLDTQYF | TRBJ2-3 | NA | TRBD1 | TRBV6-5
TGTGCCAGCAGCCAAGGAGGGACAGTCCGATACAATGAGCAGTTCTTC | CASSQGGTVRYNEQFF | TRBJ2-1 | few | TRBD1 | TRBV14
TGTGCCAGCAGCTCCTCAGGGTCACGAAATCAGCCCCAGCATTTT | CASSSSGSRNQPQHF | TRBJ1-5 | NA | NA | TRBV9
TGTGCCAGCAGCGTCGGGACTCCGGGGGAGACCCAGTACTTC | CASSVGTPGETQYF | TRBJ2-5 | few | NA | TRBV7-2